These T cell receptor beta chains were read from a single sample in a study of cytomegalovirus exposure and HLA in healthy donors. Assay used: immunoSEQ multiplex PCR; TCRdb lists only in-frame clones, some missing. This sample yields about 150,000 clones, of which around four fifths are seen a single time; 4.8% belongs to the top ten. The material sequenced was PBMCs. These receptors all stem from a girl between 5 and 17 years old in good health and CMV-seropositive. The CDR3 runs from the conserved cysteine through the conserved F or W. D genes are given only for firm matches. Some rows mark clone size as missing; the rest say once, few, many or name a class of expanded clone.

. | . | TRBJ2-3 | TRBV10-3 | CAISVQGSTDTQYF | TGTGCCATCAGTGTTCAGGGGAGCACAGATACGCAGTATTTT
. | . | TRBJ1-5 | TRBV19 | CASSIQGLNQPQHF | TGTGCCAGTAGTATCCAGGGGTTAAATCAGCCCCAGCATTTT
. | TRBD1 | TRBJ2-6 | TRBV19 | CASSIGTGYSGANVLTF | TGTGCCAGTAGTATAGGGACAGGCTACTCTGGGGCCAACGTCCTGACTTTC
. | TRBD1 | TRBJ2-7 | TRBV7-9 | CASSLTYTRQGGYEQYF | TGTGCCAGCAGCTTAACATACACTCGACAGGGGGGCTACGAGCAGTACTTC
. | . | TRBJ1-1 | TRBV5-1 | CASSPQENTEAFF | TGCGCCAGCAGCCCACAGGAGAACACTGAAGCTTTCTTT
once | . | TRBJ1-2 | TRBV5-1 | CASSLLEGAGYGYTF | TGCGCCAGCAGCTTGTTAGAAGGGGCCGGATATGGCTACACCTTC
once | TRBD1 | TRBJ1-1 | TRBV4-1 | CASSAGGMATEAFF | TGCGCCAGCAGCGCAGGGGGAATGGCCACTGAAGCTTTCTTT
. | . | TRBJ2-3 | TRBV18 | CASSPGLNTDTQYF | TGTGCCAGCTCACCGGGACTCAACACAGATACGCAGTATTTT
. | TRBD1 | TRBJ1-4 | TRBV15 | CATSPTGLDEKLFF | TGTGCCACCAGCCCGACAGGGTTGGATGAAAAACTGTTTTTT
. | . | TRBJ1-1 | TRBV14 | CASSRRTEMNTEAFF | TGTGCCAGCAGCCGAAGGACAGAAATGAACACTGAAGCTTTCTTT
. | . | TRBJ2-3 | TRBV6-6 | CASSPGGTDTQYF | TGTGCCAGCAGCCCCGGAGGCACAGATACGCAGTATTTT
. | . | TRBJ2-2 | TRBV4-1 | CASSQGQGPGELFF | TGCGCCAGCAGCCAAGGCCAGGGCCCCGGGGAGCTGTTTTTT
. | TRBD2 | TRBJ2-7 | TRBV5-1 | CASSLESSGRGEQYF | TGCGCCAGCAGCTTGGAGTCTAGCGGTCGGGGCGAGCAGTACTTC
. | TRBD1 | TRBJ2-7 | TRBV7-8 | CASSTGVSYEQYF | TGTGCCAGCAGTACAGGGGTGTCCTACGAGCAGTACTTC
. | . | TRBJ2-3 | TRBV6-5 | CASSYQGRVGTDTQYF | TGTGCCAGCAGTTACCAGGGGCGTGTGGGCACAGATACGCAGTATTTT
. | . | TRBJ1-2 | TRBV5-1 | CASSLDRADYGYTF | TGCGCCAGCAGCTTGGACAGGGCGGACTATGGCTACACCTTC
once | TRBD2 | TRBJ2-7 | TRBV7-9 | CASSSTSGGLEQYF | TGTGCCAGCAGCTCGACCTCGGGGGGGCTCGAGCAGTACTTC
few | . | TRBJ2-3 | TRBV7-6 | CASSPERGGQDTQYF | TGTGCCAGCAGCCCCGAGAGGGGGGGCCAAGATACGCAGTATTTT
. | . | TRBJ1-2 | TRBV6-5 | CATLLNRDNYGYTF | TGTGCCACCCTTTTGAACAGGGATAACTATGGCTACACCTTC
. | . | TRBJ2-5 | TRBV13 | CASSFGGQSETQYF | TGTGCCAGCAGCTTTGGTGGACAGTCAGAGACCCAGTACTTC
. | . | TRBJ1-2 | TRBV9 | CASSVGQAF | TGTGCCAGCAGCGTAGGTCAGGCCTTC
once | TRBD2 | TRBJ2-2 | TRBV7-3 | CASSTRGVGNGELFF | TGTGCCAGCAGCACCCGGGGGGTGGGGAACGGGGAGCTGTTTTTT
. | . | TRBJ2-1 | TRBV6-1 | CASSEEEGRHEQFF | TGTGCCAGCAGTGAAGAGGAGGGGAGGCATGAGCAGTTCTTC
few | . | TRBJ1-1 | TRBV7-3 | CASSPGMNTEAFF | TGTGCCAGCAGCCCCGGGATGAACACTGAAGCTTTCTTT
. | . | TRBJ1-2 | TRBV6-5 | CASRKLGGYGYTF | TGTGCCAGCAGAAAATTGGGGGGCTATGGCTACACCTTC
. | TRBD1 | TRBJ1-1 | TRBV7-7 | CASSLWDPGQGLTEAFF | TGTGCTAGCAGCTTATGGGACCCGGGACAGGGCTTAACTGAAGCTTTCTTT
. | . | TRBJ1-3 | TRBV19 | CASSISTPSSGNTIYF | TGTGCCAGTAGTATATCGACTCCCAGCTCTGGAAACACCATATATTTT
. | . | TRBJ2-7 | TRBV11-2 | CASSLDGYEQYF | TGTGCCAGCAGCTTAGACGGGTACGAGCAGTACTTC
. | TRBD2 | TRBJ2-3 | TRBV29-1 | CSVEELGWTSGGTDTQYF | TGCAGCGTTGAAGAGTTGGGCTGGACTAGCGGGGGCACAGATACGCAGTATTTT
. | . | TRBJ2-3 | TRBV2 | CASSLGGGGTDTQYF | TGTGCCAGCAGCCTGGGGGGTGGTGGCACAGATACGCAGTATTTT
. | TRBD1 | TRBJ1-1 | TRBV7-3 | CASSFVQGGEAFF | TGTGCCAGCAGCTTCGTTCAGGGGGGTGAAGCTTTCTTT
. | TRBD2 | TRBJ2-5 | TRBV19 | CASSIDRGLAGTQLQYF | TGTGCCAGTAGTATAGATCGTGGACTAGCGGGGACCCAACTCCAGTACTTC
. | . | TRBJ1-2 | TRBV7-8 | CASTSLGTGDDYGYTF | TGTGCCAGCACTTCCCTAGGCACAGGTGACGACTATGGCTACACCTTC
. | . | TRBJ1-1 | TRBV10-3 | CAISETTGKDTEAFF | TGTGCCATCAGTGAGACTACAGGGAAGGACACTGAAGCTTTCTTT
. | . | TRBJ2-1 | TRBV9 | CASSVELAEQFF | TGTGCCAGCAGCGTAGAGTTGGCAGAGCAGTTCTTC
. | TRBD1 | TRBJ2-7 | TRBV9 | CASSVRDSHEQYF | TGTGCCAGCAGCGTCCGGGACAGCCACGAGCAGTACTTC
. | . | TRBJ2-1 | TRBV7-3 | CASSPDYDRDEQFF | TGTGCCAGCAGCCCTGACTACGATAGGGATGAGCAGTTCTTC
once | . | TRBJ2-1 | TRBV19 | CATSGESGYNEQFF | TGTGCCACTTCAGGGGAGAGTGGCTACAATGAGCAGTTCTTC
once | TRBD2 | TRBJ2-3 | TRBV6-4 | CASSPIAGAEDTQYF | TGTGCCAGCAGTCCGATAGCGGGGGCGGAAGATACGCAGTATTTT
. | . | TRBJ1-4 | TRBV5-5 | CASSLENNGATNEKLFF | TGTGCCAGCAGCTTGGAAAACAATGGGGCAACTAACGAAAAACTGTTTTTT
. | . | TRBJ1-6 | TRBV21-1 | CASVVTGFDYNSPLHF | TGTGCCAGCGTGGTGACAGGGTTCGACTATAATTCACCCCTCCACTTT
. | . | TRBJ1-3 | TRBV29-1 | CSVRPGSGNTIYF | TGCAGCGTCCGGCCAGGGTCGGGAAACACCATATATTTT
. | . | TRBJ2-7 | TRBV4-1 | CASSSRAGGYEQYF | TGCGCCAGCAGCTCCCGGGCTGGGGGGTACGAGCAGTACTTC
. | . | TRBJ2-3 | TRBV7-9 | CASSFVVGREFPDTQYF | TGTGCCAGCAGCTTTGTAGTAGGGCGGGAATTCCCAGATACGCAGTATTTT
. | TRBD2 | TRBJ2-1 | TRBV19 | CASEAAGLAGGISYNEQFF | TGTGCCAGCGAGGCGGCGGGACTAGCGGGGGGGATATCCTACAATGAGCAGTTCTTC
. | . | TRBJ1-1 | TRBV14 | CASSQDFPGTGTEAFF | TGTGCCAGCAGCCAAGATTTTCCGGGTACGGGCACTGAAGCTTTCTTT
. | . | TRBJ2-7 | TRBV6-5 | CASRGRDSSYEQYF | TGTGCCAGCAGGGGGAGAGATAGCTCCTACGAGCAGTACTTC
. | . | TRBJ1-3 | TRBV6-6 | CASSSSDFSGNTIYF | TGTGCCAGCAGTTCCTCGGACTTCTCTGGAAACACCATATATTTT
. | TRBD2 | TRBJ2-7 | TRBV4-1 | CASSQARTSGGSYEQYF | TGCGCCAGCAGCCAAGCTCGGACTAGCGGGGGATCCTACGAGCAGTACTTC
. | . | TRBJ1-2 | TRBV5-1 | CASTPDRGFDYTF | TGCGCCAGCACCCCCGACAGAGGCTTTGACTACACCTTC
. | TRBD1 | TRBJ2-7 | TRBV9 | CASSVEGQGPDEQYF | TGTGCCAGCAGCGTAGAGGGACAGGGGCCTGACGAGCAGTACTTC
. | TRBD2 | TRBJ2-3 | TRBV27 | CASSRTSASTDTQYF | TGTGCCAGCAGCCGGACTAGCGCCAGCACAGATACGCAGTATTTT
. | . | TRBJ2-2 | TRBV7-9 | CASSPRDSNTGELFF | TGTGCCAGCAGCCCACGGGACTCCAACACCGGGGAGCTGTTTTTT
. | . | TRBJ2-1 | TRBV29-1 | CSVLMQSYNEQFF | TGCAGCGTTTTGATGCAGTCCTACAATGAGCAGTTCTTC
. | TRBD1 | TRBJ1-5 | TRBV6-1 | CASGQGNQPQHF | TGTGCCAGTGGACAGGGGAATCAGCCCCAGCATTTT